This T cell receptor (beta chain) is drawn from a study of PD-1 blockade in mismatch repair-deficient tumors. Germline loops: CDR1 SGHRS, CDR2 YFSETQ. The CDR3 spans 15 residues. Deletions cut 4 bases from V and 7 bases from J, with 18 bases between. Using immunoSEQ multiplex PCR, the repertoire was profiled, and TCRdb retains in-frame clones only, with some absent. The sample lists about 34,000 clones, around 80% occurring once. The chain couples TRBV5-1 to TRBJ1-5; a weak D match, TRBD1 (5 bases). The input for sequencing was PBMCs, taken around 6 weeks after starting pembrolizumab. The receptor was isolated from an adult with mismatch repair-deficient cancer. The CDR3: CASSRTGGVNQPQHF. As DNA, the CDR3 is TGCGCCAGCAGCAGGACGGGGGGAGTAAACCAGCCCCAGCATTTT.